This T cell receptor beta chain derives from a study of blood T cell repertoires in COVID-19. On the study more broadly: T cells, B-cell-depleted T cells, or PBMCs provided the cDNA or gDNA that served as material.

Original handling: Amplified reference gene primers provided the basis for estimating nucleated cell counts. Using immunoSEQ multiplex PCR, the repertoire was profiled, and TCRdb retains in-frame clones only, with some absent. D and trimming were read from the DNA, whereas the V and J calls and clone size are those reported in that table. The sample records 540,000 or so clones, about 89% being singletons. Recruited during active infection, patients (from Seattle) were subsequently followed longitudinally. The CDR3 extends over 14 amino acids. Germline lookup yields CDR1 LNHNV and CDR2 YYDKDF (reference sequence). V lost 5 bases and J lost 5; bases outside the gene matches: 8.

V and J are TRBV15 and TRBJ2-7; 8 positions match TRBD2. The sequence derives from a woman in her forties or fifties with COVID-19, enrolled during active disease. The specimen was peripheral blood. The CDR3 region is CATSWPAGADEQYF. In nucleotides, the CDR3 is TGTGCCACCAGCTGGCCAGCGGGGGCAGACGAGCAGTACTTC.